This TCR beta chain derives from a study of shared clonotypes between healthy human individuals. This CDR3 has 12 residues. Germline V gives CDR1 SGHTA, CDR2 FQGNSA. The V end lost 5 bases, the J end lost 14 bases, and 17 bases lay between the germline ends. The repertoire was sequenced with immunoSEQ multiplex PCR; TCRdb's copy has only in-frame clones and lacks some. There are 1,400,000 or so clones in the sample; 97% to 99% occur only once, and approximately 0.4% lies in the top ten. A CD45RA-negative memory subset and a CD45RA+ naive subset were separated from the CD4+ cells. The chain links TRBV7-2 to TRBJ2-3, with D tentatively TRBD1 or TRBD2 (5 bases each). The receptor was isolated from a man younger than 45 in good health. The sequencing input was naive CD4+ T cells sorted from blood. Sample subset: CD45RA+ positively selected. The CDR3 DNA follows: TGTGCCAGCAGCCCCCCCGGGACGGAGCGGTATTTT. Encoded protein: CASSPPGTERYF.